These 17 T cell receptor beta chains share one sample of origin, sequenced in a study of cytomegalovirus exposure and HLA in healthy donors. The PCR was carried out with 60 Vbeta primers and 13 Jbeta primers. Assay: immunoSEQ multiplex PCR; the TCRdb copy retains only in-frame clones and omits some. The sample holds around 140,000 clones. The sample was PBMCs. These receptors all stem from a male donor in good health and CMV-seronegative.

CDR3 sequence: CASSQPGVGGTHNEQFF. The CDR3 DNA reads as TGTGCCAGCAGCCAACCCGGAGTTGGGGGGACCCACAATGAGCAGTTCTTC. V and J are TRBV4-2 and TRBJ2-1, with D possibly being TRBD2 (6 bases). Germline CDR1 LGHNA, CDR2 YNFKEQ. Trimming cost V 2 bases and J 5 bases, with 19 bases left between them. The CDR3 runs to 17 residues.

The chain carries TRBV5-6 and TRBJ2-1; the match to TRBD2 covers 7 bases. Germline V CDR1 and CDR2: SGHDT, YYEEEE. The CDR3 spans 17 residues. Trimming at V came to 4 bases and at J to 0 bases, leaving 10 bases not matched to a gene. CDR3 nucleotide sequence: TGTGCCAGCAGCAGATTAGCGGGTTCTAGCTCCTACAATGAGCAGTTCTTC. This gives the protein CASSRLAGSSSYNEQFF.

The CDR3 loop reads CASSFIGGSYYNEQFF. DNA for the CDR3: TGTGCCAGCAGTTTTATTGGGGGGAGCTACTACAATGAGCAGTTCTTC. The rearrangement uses TRBV28 and TRBJ2-1; possible D gene TRBD2, 6 bases. From germline, CDR1 is MDHEN and CDR2 SYDVKM. Trimming cost V 3 bases and J 3 bases, with 15 bases left between them. The CDR3 is 16 amino acids.

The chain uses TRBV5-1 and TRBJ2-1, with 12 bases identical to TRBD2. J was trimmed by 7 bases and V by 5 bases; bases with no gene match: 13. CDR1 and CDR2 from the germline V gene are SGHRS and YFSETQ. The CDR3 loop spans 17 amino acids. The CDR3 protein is CASRRTATSGSGNEQFF. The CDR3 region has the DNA TGCGCCAGCAGGAGGACTGCGACTAGCGGGAGCGGGAATGAGCAGTTCTTC.

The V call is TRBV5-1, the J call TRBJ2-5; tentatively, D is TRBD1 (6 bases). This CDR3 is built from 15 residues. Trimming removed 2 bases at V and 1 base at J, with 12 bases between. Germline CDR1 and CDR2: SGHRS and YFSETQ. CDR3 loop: CASSFSGTTQETQYF. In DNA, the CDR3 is TGCGCCAGCAGCTTCTCCGGGACAACCCAAGAGACCCAGTACTTC. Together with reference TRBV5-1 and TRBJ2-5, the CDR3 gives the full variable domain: KAGVTQTPRYLIKTRGQQVTLSCSPISGHRSVSWYQQTPGQGLQFLFEYFSETQRNKGNFPGRFSGRQFSNSRSEMNVSTLELGDSALYLCASSFSGTTQETQYFGPGTRLLVL.

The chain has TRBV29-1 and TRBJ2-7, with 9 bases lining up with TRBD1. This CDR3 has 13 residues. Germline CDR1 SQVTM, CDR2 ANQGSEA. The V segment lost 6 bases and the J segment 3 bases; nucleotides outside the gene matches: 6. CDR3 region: CSVTGTGIYEQYF. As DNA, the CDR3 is TGCAGCGTAACCGGGACAGGGATCTACGAGCAGTACTTC.

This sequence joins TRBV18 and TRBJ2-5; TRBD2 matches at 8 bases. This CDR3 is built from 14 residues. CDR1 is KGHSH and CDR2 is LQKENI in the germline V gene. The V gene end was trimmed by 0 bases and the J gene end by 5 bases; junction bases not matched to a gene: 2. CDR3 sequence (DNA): TGTGCCAGCTCACCACCGTCGGGAGGGGAGACCCAGTACTTC. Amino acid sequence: CASSPPSGGETQYF.

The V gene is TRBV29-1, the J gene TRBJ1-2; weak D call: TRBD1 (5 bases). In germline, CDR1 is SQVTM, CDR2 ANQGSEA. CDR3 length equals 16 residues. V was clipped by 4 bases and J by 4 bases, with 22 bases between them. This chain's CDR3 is CSVGGGRAARVYGYTF. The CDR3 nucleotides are TGCAGCGTTGGGGGCGGTAGGGCAGCGCGAGTCTATGGCTACACCTTC.

DNA for the CDR3: TGTGCCAGCAGCCAAGATCGCGGGACAGGGAACGGCTATGGCTACACCTTC. Translated: CASSQDRGTGNGYGYTF. The rearrangement uses TRBV4-2 and TRBJ1-2, with 9 bases aligning to TRBD1. The CDR3 sequence is 17 residues long. Germline V CDR1 and CDR2: LGHNA, YNFKEQ. Unmatched junction bases numbered 9, after V lost 0 bases and J lost 4 bases.

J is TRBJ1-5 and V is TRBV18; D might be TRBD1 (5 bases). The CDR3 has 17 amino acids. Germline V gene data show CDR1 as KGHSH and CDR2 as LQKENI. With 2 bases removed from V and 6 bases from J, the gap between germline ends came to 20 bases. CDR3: CASSPGVGTEGGQPQHF. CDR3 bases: TGTGCCAGCTCACCAGGGGTAGGGACTGAAGGCGGTCAGCCCCAGCATTTT.

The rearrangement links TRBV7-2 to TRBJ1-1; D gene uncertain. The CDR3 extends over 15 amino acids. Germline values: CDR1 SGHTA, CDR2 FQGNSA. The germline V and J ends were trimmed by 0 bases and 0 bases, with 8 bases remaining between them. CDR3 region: CASSLAAGLNTEAFF. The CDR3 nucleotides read TGTGCCAGCAGCTTAGCGGCGGGATTGAACACTGAAGCTTTCTTT.

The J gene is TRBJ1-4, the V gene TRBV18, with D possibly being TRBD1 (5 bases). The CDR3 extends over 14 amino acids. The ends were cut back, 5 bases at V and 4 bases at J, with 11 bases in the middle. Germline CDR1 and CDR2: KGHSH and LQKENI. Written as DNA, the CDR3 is TGTGCCAGCTCAGCGGACACCTATAATGAAAAACTGTTTTTT. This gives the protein CASSADTYNEKLFF.

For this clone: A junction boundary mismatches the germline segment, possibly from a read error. The CDR3 loop is CASSQALPRVGGDTIYF. The CDR3, as DNA: TGCGCCAGCAGCCAAGCCCTACCGCGGGTAGGTGGAGACACCATATATTTT. This rearrangement joins TRBV4-1 to TRBJ1-3; D is uncertain. Germline V gene sequence: CDR1 MGHRA, CDR2 YSYEKL. CDR3 size: 17 residues.

The CDR3 loop is CASSVGMNTEAFF. The CDR3 region has the DNA TGTGCCAGCAGCGTAGGTATGAACACTGAAGCTTTCTTT. This rearrangement joins TRBV9 to TRBJ1-1, with D hard to call. The CDR3 runs 13 residues. With 0 bases removed from V and 0 bases from J, the gap between germline ends came to 3 bases. Germline values: CDR1 SGDLS, CDR2 YYNGEE.

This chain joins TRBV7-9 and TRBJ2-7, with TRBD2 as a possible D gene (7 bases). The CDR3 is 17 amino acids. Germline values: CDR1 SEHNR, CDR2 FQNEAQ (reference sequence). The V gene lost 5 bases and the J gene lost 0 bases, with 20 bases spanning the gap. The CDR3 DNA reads TGTGCCAGCAGCCCCAGGGGAGGGGGGCCCCCCTCCTACGAGCAGTACTTC. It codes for CASSPRGGGPPSYEQYF.

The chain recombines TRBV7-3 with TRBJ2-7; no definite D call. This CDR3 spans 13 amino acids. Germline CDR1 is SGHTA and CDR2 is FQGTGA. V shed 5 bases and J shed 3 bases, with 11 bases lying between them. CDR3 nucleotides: TGTGCCAGCAGCCCGTCGGGTCACTACGAGCAGTACTTC. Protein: CASSPSGHYEQYF.

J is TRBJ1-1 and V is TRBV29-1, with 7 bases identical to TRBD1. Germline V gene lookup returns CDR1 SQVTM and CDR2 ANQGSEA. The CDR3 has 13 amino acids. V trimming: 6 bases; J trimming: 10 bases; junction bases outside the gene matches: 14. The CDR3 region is CSVAEGAGIGAFF. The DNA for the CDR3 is TGCAGCGTGGCCGAGGGGGCTGGTATCGGAGCTTTCTTT.